This T cell receptor beta chain was profiled in a study of T cells in women clearing cervical HPV infection. Some clones are missing from TCRdb's copy, which holds only in-frame ones; the method was immunoSEQ multiplex PCR. This sample contains roughly 15,000 clones. With regard to this clone: The read gets to within 3 residues of the CDR3 end, and the germline J gene fills in the rest.

Looked up from germline, CDR1 is SGHTA and CDR2 is FQGNSA. This CDR3 is built from 15 residues. The ends were cut back, 7 bases at V and 0 bases at J, with 12 bases in the middle. The sample taken for sequencing was blood buffy coat. The genes are TRBV7-2 and TRBJ2-2, with a tentative D call TRBD1 (5 bases). The receptor was isolated from a woman between 18 and 70 years old with a cervical HPV16 infection that either progressed to CIN3+ or cleared (not recorded which). The CDR3 sequence is CASTPNRPNTGELFF. Incomplete CDR3 DNA: TGTGCCAGCACCCCGAACAGGCCGAACACCGGGGAG.